This T cell receptor beta chain appears in the sequencing data of a study of cytomegalovirus exposure and HLA in healthy donors. General study findings and limits: Later analysis associated a missense DCLRE1C variant with TCR beta V- and J-gene trimming. CMV serostatus alone was available as immune exposure information.

The CDR3 covers 15 residues. Germline CDR1 SGHRS, CDR2 YFSETQ. V dropped 0 bases and J dropped 8 bases, with 14 bases sitting between them. A note on this clone: The antigen is undetermined.

Vbeta (60) and Jbeta (13) primers were used in the PCR. Libraries were prepared by immunoSEQ multiplex PCR; TCRdb keeps only in-frame clonotypes and omits some of them. This sample has about 120,000 clones; around 10% occur once, and the top ten carry around 3%. Sequencing used PBMCs. The clonotype comes from a man under 40 in good health and CMV-seronegative. V usage is TRBV5-1 and J usage is TRBJ1-4; no reliable D call. This CDR3 reads CASSLGGVGEEKLFF. CDR3 nucleotides: TGCGCCAGCAGCTTGGGGGGAGTAGGAGAGGAAAAACTGTTTTTT.